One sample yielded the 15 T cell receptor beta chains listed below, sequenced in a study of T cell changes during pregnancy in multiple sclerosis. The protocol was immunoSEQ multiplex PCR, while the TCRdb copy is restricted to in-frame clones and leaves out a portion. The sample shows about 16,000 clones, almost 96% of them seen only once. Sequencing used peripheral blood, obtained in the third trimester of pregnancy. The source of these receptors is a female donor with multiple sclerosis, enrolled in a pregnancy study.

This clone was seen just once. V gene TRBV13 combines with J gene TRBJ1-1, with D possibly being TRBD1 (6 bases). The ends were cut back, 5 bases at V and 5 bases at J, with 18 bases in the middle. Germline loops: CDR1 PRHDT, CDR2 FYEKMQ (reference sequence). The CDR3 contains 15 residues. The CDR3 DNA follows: TGTGCCAGCAGCCGTTCGACAGGTAAAGGGACTGAAGCTTTCTTT. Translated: CASSRSTGKGTEAFF.

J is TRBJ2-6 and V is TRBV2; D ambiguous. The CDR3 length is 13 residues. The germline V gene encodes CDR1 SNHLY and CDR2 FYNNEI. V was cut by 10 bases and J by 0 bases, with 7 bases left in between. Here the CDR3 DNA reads TGTGCCAAACAAAACTCTGGGGCCAACGTCCTGACTTTC. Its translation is CAKQNSGANVLTF.

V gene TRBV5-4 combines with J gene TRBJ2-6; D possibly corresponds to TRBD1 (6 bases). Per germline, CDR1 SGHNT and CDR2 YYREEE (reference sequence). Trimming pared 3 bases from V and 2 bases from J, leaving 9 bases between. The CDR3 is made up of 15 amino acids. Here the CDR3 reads CASSSTGTGANVLTF. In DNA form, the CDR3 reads TGTGCCAGCAGCTCTACAGGGACTGGGGCCAACGTCCTGACTTTC.

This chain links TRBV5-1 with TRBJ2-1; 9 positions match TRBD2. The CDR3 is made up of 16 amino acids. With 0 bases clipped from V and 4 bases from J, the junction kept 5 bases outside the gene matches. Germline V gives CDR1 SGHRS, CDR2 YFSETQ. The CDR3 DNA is TGCGCCAGCAGCTTGGATACGGCGGGAGGGTACAATGAGCAGTTCTTC. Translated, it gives CASSLDTAGGYNEQFF.

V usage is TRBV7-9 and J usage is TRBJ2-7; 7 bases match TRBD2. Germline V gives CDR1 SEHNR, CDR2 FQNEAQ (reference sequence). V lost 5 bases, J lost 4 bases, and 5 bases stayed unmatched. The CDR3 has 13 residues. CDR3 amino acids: CASSPGGRYEQYF. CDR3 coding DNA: TGTGCCAGCAGCCCCGGGGGGAGGTACGAGCAGTACTTC.

CDR3 in amino acids: CASSQFSGANVLTF. The CDR3, as DNA: TGTGCCAGCAGCCAGTTCTCTGGGGCCAACGTCCTGACTTTC. The V and J genes are TRBV28 and TRBJ2-6; D ambiguous. The V gene's germline CDR1 is MDHEN and CDR2 SYDVKM. The CDR3 is 14 amino acids. The ends were cut back, 6 bases at V and 0 bases at J, with 6 bases in the middle.

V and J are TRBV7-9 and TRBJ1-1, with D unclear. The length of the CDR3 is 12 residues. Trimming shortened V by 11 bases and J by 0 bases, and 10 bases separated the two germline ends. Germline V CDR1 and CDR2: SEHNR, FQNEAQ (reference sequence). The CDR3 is CALSHMNTEAFF. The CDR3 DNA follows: TGTGCCCTCTCTCACATGAACACTGAAGCTTTCTTT.

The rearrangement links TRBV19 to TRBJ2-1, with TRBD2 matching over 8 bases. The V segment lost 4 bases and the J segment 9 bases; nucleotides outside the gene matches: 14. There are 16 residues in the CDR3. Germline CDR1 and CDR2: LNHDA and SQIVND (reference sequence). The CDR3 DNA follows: TGTGCCAGTAGTAAGGAGCAGCGGGGGCTTGGCGGTGAGCAGTTCTTC. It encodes CASSKEQRGLGGEQFF.

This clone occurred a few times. CDR3 amino acids: CASSLPDSGNTIYF. For the CDR3, the DNA is TGTGCCAGTAGTTTACCAGACTCTGGAAACACCATATATTTT. The chain couples TRBV19 to TRBJ1-3, with no clear D. V shed 5 bases and J shed 0 bases, with 8 bases lying between them. The CDR3 has 14 residues. Germline CDR1 is LNHDA and CDR2 is SQIVND (reference sequence).

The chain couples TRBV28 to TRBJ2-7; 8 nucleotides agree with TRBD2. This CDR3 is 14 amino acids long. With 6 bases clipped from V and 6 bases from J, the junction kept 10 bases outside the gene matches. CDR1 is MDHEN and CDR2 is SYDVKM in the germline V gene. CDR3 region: CASRGGLALGEQYF. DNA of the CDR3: TGTGCCAGCAGGGGAGGACTAGCTTTGGGCGAGCAGTACTTC.

CDR3 loop: CASSPRESKNIQYF. The CDR3 DNA sequence: TGTGCCAGCAGCCCAAGGGAGTCCAAAAACATTCAGTACTTC. J is TRBJ2-4 and V is TRBV7-9; possible D gene TRBD2, 5 bases. Germline CDR1 and CDR2: SEHNR and FQNEAQ (reference sequence). The CDR3 length is 14 residues. V dropped 5 bases and J dropped 2 bases, with 10 bases sitting between them.

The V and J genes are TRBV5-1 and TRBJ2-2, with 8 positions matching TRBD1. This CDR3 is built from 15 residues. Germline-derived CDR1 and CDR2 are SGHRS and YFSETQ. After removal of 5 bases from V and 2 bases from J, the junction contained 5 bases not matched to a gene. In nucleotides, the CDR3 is TGCGCCAGCAGTGACAGGGGTGGTAACACCGGGGAGCTGTTTTTT. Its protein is CASSDRGGNTGELFF.

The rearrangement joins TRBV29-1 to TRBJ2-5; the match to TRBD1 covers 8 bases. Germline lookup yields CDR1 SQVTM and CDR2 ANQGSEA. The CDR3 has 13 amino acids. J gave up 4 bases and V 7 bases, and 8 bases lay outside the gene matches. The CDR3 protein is CSGLGQGVETQYF. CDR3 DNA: TGCAGCGGCCTTGGACAGGGAGTAGAGACCCAGTACTTC.

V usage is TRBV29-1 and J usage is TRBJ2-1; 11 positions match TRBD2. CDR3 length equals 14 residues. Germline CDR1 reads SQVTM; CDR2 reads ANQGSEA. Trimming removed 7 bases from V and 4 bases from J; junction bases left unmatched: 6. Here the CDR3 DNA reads TGCAGCGCTCGACTAGCGGGGTTGTACAATGAGCAGTTCTTC. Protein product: CSARLAGLYNEQFF.

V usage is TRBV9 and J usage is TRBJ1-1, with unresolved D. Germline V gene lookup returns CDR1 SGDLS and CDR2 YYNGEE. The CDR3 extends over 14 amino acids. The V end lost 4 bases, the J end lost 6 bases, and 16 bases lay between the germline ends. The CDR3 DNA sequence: TGTGCCAGCAGCTCCTCTCAGTATAACCCTGAAGCTTTCTTT. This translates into CASSSSQYNPEAFF. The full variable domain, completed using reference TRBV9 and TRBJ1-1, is DSGVTQTPKHLITATGQRVTLRCSPRSGDLSVYWYQQSLDQGLQFLIQYYNGEERAKGNILERFSAQQFPDLHSELNLSSLELGDSALYFCASSSSQYNPEAFFGQGTRLTVV.